Here is one TCR beta chain with its context. Its antigen is unknown. No base quality values were provided; no much bigger clone lies one nucleotide off. The cohort was made up of approximately 700 healthy bone marrow donors. All cohort members were sampled while nominally healthy, although unrecorded immune exposures were likely present. The donor was CMV seropositive and belonged to the group of about 290 seropositive cohort members. A peripheral blood sample was provided by each donor, and peripheral blood mononuclear cells were used for TCR beta sequencing. The Qiagen DNeasy Blood Extraction Kit was used to extract genomic DNA from the blood cell samples. This record comes from a study of cytomegalovirus exposure and HLA in healthy donors (dated by TCRdb to the late 2010s). For context, the study as a whole: An earlier analysis of some 620 of the donors reported 276 Gb of sequence data and around 100 million unique TCR beta sequences obtained from roughly 180 million T cells. The study profiled the T cell repertoires of under 700 subjects by immunosequencing and related them to cytomegalovirus serostatus. Alongside the repertoire data, information on donor age, sex, ethnicity and CMV serostatus was compiled. The number of donors typed differed by locus, with roughly 620-640 for A, B, C, DRB1 and DQB1, approximately 500 for DQA1, 600 to 610 for DPA1, and some 440 for DPB1. The study aimed to test whether cataloging public T cell receptors could reveal signatures of past pathogen exposure. Of the 398 genotyped donors, around 81% fell in the genetic ancestry cluster associated with self-reported Caucasian donors. In addition to the first cohort of 650 to 750 subjects, a separate validation cohort of approximately 110 different subjects was used. A later analysis re-analyzed previously published TCR beta repertoires from roughly 630 donors and added high-resolution HLA genotyping to study TCR occurrence patterns. Roughly five DR-DQ haplotypes were treated as single units for association and clustering because of strong linkage in the cohort. Rather than using new phenotypic data, the later analysis identified candidate immune exposures from TCR beta sequences and from how often those sequences occurred across donors. Among a few hundred genotyped donors of the cohort, an average of approximately 250,000 unique TCR beta nucleotide sequences were sequenced per donor, around 20% of them non-productive. HLA typing covered class I and class II loci at four-digit resolution. Approximately 300 gigabases of sequencing data and tens of millions of unique TCR sequences were included in an early release covering about 700 HLA-typed donors. High-throughput TCR immunosequencing, statistical association of individual TCRs with disease status, and machine learning were combined to predict cytomegalovirus infection status. All discovery cohort repertoires had been generated on a single sequencing platform. Genome-wide SNP genotypes for about 65% of the roughly 670 donors were used in a later genetic analysis, which treated that subset as a discovery cohort. An earlier analysis of 500 to 750 of the donors applied high-throughput TCR beta sequencing to assess whether each TCR beta V gene segment acted as functional or pseudogenic.

Spanning cysteine to phenylalanine, the CDR3 consists of 16 amino acids. Only the CDR3 region is kept as DNA, spanning 48 bases read in frame from base 1. Per the germline V gene, SGHVS is the CDR1 and FNYEAQ is the CDR2. V drops 2 bases and J drops 4 bases, leaving 15 bases in between. The library came from the immunoSEQ multiplex PCR assay. The multiplex PCR relied on a mix of 60 forward primers for TCR Vbeta segments and 13 reverse primers for TCR Jbeta segments. A multiplex PCR assay on genomic DNA amplified the CDR3 region of rearranged TCR beta genes. The amplified TCR beta libraries were sequenced on the Illumina HiSeq System as 87-base-pair reads. In the source study's methods: In a later analysis, 70 million to 95 million unique TCR beta chains were counted across the approximately 670 repertoires, and roughly 10 million of these chains were shared by at least two donors. Raw reads were error-corrected and collapsed into unique sequences by a nearest-neighbor algorithm in which closely related sequences were merged to remove PCR and sequencing errors. V, D and J gene segments were assigned by aligning CDR3 sequences to IMGT reference sequences. For a sequence to be retained, a match of at least six nucleotides to both a V gene segment and a J gene segment was required. Rearrangements were called productive when the CDR3 lacked stop codons and stayed in frame with V and J; all others were non-productive. Following IMGT convention, CDR3 was defined as the stretch from the second conserved V-encoded cysteine up to the conserved J-encoded phenylalanine. The earlier analysis of about 590 of the donors excluded sequences that lacked an unambiguous match to a single V gene segment. An earlier analysis of 500 to 600 of the donors classified V segments as functional when productive rearrangements were above 56.7% and as segregating when the standard deviation between donors was above 5%. A statistical classification framework was developed to diagnose cytomegalovirus status using the catalog of TCR beta chain sequences. In a later analysis, TCR nucleotide sequences were compared against IMGT/GENE-DB human TR gene sequences so that V and J genes could be assigned. A later analysis assigned CDR3 sequences and most-parsimonious VDJ recombination scenarios with the TCRdist pipeline. In a later analysis, each TCR beta chain was defined by its CDR3 amino acid sequence together with its V-gene family, and reads without a unique V-gene family were excluded. As a way to deal with suspected cross-contamination and a sequencing artifact, a later analysis dropped hundreds of nucleotide sequences that were highly shared and had low generation probability. In a later analysis, a clonal expansion index was calculated for each public chain from normalized within-repertoire ranks of inferred template counts. In a later analysis, generation probabilities were computed with a VDJ recombination model fitted to out-of-frame rearrangements, and the resulting probabilities were checked against IGoR. A later analysis scored TCR-TCR, TCR-HLA and TCR-CMV co-occurrence with hypergeometric tests, applying a repertoire-size bias correction to TCR pairs. False discovery rates were estimated in a later analysis by permuting HLA or CMV assignments 20 times. In a later analysis, co-occurring TCRs were grouped using DBSCAN, and TCRdist sequence similarity was added for clustering within HLA-allele-positive subsets. Repertoires with fewer than 30,000 or more than 120,000 public chains were left out of co-occurrence clustering, as were five repertoires with anomalous nucleotide sharing. TCRdb carries this immuneACCESS record with in-frame sequences only. Its versions omit some clonotypes, under half of them owing to an unresolved V gene in the studies checked, with the rest unexplained. That table supplies the V and J calls and clone size; D and trimming were determined from the DNA. Counted in this sample were 210,000 or so clones; about 83% of them appeared once. The ten largest clones add up to roughly 10% of the sample.

Results the study describes overall, beyond this receptor: In a later analysis, HLA-associated TCR beta chains were found to be more clonally expanded and to have lower generation probabilities than equally common non-associated chains. In vitro tests confirmed that a few of the cytomegalovirus-associated TCR beta chains recognize cytomegalovirus antigens. Across donors, most TCR sequences were observed very rarely, whereas some public TCRs were present in many individuals. The classifier was reported to diagnose cytomegalovirus status with high specificity and sensitivity in both the original and validation cohorts. HLA typing was unavailable for some donors at each locus, so association tests used only the typed subset. V-gene and J-gene trimming of TCR beta chains was associated with a missense DCLRE1C variant in a later genetic analysis, and the association was replicated in an independent cohort. The authors suggested that the approach could potentially be extended to other disease states and immunological phenotypes. In a later genetic analysis, fewer N-insertions in productive TCRs were reported among donors in an Asian-associated ancestry cluster than the roughly 640-donor mean. Only TCR beta chains were sequenced in this cohort, and the absence of alpha or paired-chain data limited detectable features. A later analysis associated roughly 17,000 TCR beta sequences with specific HLA alleles at a false discovery rate of 0.05. Sequencing depth was assumed to be roughly uniform across donors in the presence/absence analyses, though that assumption may not hold. A further reported finding was that TCR beta sequences accurately predicted the HLA-A and HLA-B alleles for most subjects in the first cohort. According to a later analysis, most CMV-associated TCR beta chains appeared to be HLA-restricted, and the HLA associations seemed to be driven largely by CMV exposure. An earlier analysis of roughly 570 of the donors showed that most TCR beta V segments appeared in productive rearrangements either about 87% or about 30% of the time, which broadly matched IMGT annotations. Because counts were too low, under 20 rarely observed V segments, including chromosome 9 orphons, were left out of the earlier analysis of a few hundred of the donors. Strong co-occurrence of HLA alleles, especially DR and DQ, made assigning TCR associations to individual alleles difficult. The study listed 150 to 200 TCR beta chains as associated with cytomegalovirus. The sequencing pipeline was judged likely to have produced a cluster of highly shared sequence variants as a technical artifact. According to a later analysis, parvovirus B19, influenza, CMV and Epstein-Barr virus appeared linked to several top co-occurrence clusters. Some IMGT-functional V segments, including TRBV6-2 and TRBV6-3, could not be distinguished by the 87-base-pair reads and were therefore excluded. In a later analysis, the rate of TCR association differed among HLA loci, with DRB1 alleles having the most associated TCRs and HLA-C alleles having the fewest. Linkage disequilibrium might explain the correlated functional status among segregating V segments, but an unknown experimental factor could not be excluded. CMV serostatus was the only immune exposure information available for the cohort.

The sample taken for sequencing was PBMCs. The clonotype originates from a woman aged 45-65 years in good health and CMV-seropositive. The V gene is TRBV7-6 and the J gene is TRBJ1-5, and possibly TRBD1, on 6 matching bases. The CDR3 loop reads CASSLWSRTENQPQHF. The nucleotide sequence is given as TGTGCCAGCAGCTTATGGTCCCGGACAGAGAATCAGCCCCAGCATTTT.